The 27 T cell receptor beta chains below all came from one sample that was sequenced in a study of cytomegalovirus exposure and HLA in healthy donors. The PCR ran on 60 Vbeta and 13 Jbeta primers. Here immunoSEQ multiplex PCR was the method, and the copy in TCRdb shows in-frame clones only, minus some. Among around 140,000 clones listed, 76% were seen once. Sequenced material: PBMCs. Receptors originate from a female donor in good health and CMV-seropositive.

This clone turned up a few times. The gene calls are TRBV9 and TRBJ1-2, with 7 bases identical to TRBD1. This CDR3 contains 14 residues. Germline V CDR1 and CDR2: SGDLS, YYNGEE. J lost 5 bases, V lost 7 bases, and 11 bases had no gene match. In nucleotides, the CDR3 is TGTGCCAGCGGCCGGGACAGCGATAGTTATGGCTACACCTTC. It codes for CASGRDSDSYGYTF.

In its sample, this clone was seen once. CDR3 nucleotide sequence: TGCGCCAGCAGCTTGGTCGGAGAGCACGAGCAGTACTTC. It yields the protein CASSLVGEHEQYF. The rearrangement links TRBV5-1 to TRBJ2-7; D not resolved. Trimming took off 0 bases at V and 5 bases at J, with 9 bases between the two ends. The V gene's germline CDR1 is SGHRS and CDR2 YFSETQ. The CDR3 extends over 13 amino acids.

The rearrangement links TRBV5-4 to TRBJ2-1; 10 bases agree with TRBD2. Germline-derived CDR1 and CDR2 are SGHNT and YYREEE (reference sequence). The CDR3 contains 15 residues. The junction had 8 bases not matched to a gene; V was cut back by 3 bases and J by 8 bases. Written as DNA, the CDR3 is TGTGCCAGCAGCTCTAAGACTAGCGGGTCAGATGAGCAGTTCTTC. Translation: CASSSKTSGSDEQFF.

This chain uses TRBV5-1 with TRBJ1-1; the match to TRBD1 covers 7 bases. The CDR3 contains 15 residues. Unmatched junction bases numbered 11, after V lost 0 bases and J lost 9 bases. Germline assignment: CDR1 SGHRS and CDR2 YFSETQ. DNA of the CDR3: TGCGCCAGCAGCTTGGCAGGGGGGCATGGGAGTAAAGCTTTCTTT. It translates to CASSLAGGHGSKAFF. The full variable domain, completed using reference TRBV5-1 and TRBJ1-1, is KAGVTQTPRYLIKTRGQQVTLSCSPISGHRSVSWYQQTPGQGLQFLFEYFSETQRNKGNFPGRFSGRQFSNSRSEMNVSTLELGDSALYLCASSLAGGHGSKAFFGQGTRLTVV.

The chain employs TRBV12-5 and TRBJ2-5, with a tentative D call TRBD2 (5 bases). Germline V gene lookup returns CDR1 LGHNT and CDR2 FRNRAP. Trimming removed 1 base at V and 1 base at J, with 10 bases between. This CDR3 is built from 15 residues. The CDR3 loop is CASGLDGMPQETQYF. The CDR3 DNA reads TGTGCTAGTGGTTTGGACGGGATGCCCCAAGAGACCCAGTACTTC.

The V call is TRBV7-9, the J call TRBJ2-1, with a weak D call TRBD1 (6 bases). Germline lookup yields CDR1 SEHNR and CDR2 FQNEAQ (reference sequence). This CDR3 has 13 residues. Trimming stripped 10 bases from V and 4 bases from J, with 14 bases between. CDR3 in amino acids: CANDRLVYNEQFF. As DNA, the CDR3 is TGTGCCAACGACAGGTTGGTTTACAATGAGCAGTTCTTC.

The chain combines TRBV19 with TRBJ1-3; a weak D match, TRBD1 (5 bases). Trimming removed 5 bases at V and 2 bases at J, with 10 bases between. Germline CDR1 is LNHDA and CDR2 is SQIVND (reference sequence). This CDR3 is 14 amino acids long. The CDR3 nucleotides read TGTGCCAGTAGTTCCTCGGGGGCTGGAAACACCATATATTTT. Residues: CASSSSGAGNTIYF.

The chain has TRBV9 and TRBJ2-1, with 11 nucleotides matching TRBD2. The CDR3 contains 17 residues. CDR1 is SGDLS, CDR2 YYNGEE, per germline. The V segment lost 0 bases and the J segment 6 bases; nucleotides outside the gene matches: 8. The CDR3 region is CASSVDPGLAGINEQFF. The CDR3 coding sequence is TGTGCCAGCAGCGTAGATCCCGGACTAGCGGGTATCAATGAGCAGTTCTTC.

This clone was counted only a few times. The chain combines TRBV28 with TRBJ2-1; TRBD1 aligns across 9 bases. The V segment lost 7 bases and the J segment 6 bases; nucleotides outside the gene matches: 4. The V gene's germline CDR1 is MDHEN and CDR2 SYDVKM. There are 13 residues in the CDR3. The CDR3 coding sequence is TGTGCCAGCACCCTGACAGGGGGCAATGAGCAGTTCTTC. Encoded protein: CASTLTGGNEQFF.

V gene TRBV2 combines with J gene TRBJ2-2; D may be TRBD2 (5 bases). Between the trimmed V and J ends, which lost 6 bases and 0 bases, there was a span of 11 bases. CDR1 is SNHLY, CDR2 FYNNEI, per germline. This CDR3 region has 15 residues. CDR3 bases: TGTGCCAGCAGCAAGAGCGGATCGAACACCGGGGAGCTGTTTTTT. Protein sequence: CASSKSGSNTGELFF.

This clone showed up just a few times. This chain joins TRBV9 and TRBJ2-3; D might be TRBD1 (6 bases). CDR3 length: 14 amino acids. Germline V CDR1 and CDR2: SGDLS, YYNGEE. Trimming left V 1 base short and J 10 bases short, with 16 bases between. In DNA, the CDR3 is TGTGCCAGCAGCGTACGCGATCTCGAGGGGGCGCAGTATTTT. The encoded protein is CASSVRDLEGAQYF.

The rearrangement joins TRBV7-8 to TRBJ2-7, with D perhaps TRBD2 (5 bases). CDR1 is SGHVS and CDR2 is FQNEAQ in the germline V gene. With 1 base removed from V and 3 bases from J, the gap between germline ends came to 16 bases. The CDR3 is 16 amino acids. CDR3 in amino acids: CASSLVEEGGIYEQYF. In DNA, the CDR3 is TGTGCCAGCAGCTTAGTAGAAGAGGGCGGAATCTACGAGCAGTACTTC. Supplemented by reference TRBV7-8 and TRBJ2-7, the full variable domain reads GAGVSQSPRYKVAKRGQDVALRCDPISGHVSLFWYQQALGQGPEFLTYFQNEAQLDKSGLPSDRFFAERPEGSVSTLKIQRTQQEDSAVYLCASSLVEEGGIYEQYFGPGTRLTVT.

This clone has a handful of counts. In DNA form, the CDR3 reads TGTGCCAGCAGCTGGGACAGGACCTCCTACAATGAGCAGTTCTTC. It yields the protein CASSWDRTSYNEQFF. This chain uses TRBV7-9 with TRBJ2-1; TRBD1 aligns across 8 bases. The germline gives CDR1 SEHNR, CDR2 FQNEAQ (reference sequence). This CDR3 is 15 amino acids long. V lost 4 bases to trimming and J lost 0 bases; unmatched junction nucleotides: 2.

CDR3 amino acids: CASSYLSGYNGNTIYF. The CDR3 region has the DNA TGTGCCAGCAGTTATTTGTCCGGGTATAATGGAAACACCATATATTTT. The chain carries TRBV6-6 and TRBJ1-3; D gene uncertain. The length of the CDR3 is 16 residues. Germline lookup yields CDR1 MNHNY and CDR2 SVGAGI (reference sequence). V lost 3 bases and J 3 bases, leaving 15 bases between the germline ends.

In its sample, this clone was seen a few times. CDR3 DNA: TGTGCCAGCAAAGGACTGGATAGCACAGATACGCAGTATTTT. Its translation is CASKGLDSTDTQYF. The rearrangement joins TRBV5-6 to TRBJ2-3, with a possible D match to TRBD2 (5 bases). Germline V CDR1 and CDR2: SGHDT, YYEEEE. The CDR3 runs 14 residues. Trimming took 6 bases from V and 0 from J, leaving 11 bases between them.

The CDR3 region is CASSKLAVFSGANVLTF. Here the CDR3 DNA reads TGTGCCAGCAGTAAGCTAGCGGTTTTCTCTGGGGCCAACGTCCTGACTTTC. The rearrangement links TRBV2 to TRBJ2-6, with 7 bases that match TRBD2. This CDR3 spans 17 amino acids. The junction had 7 bases not matched to a gene; V was cut back by 5 bases and J by 0 bases. Per germline, CDR1 SNHLY and CDR2 FYNNEI.

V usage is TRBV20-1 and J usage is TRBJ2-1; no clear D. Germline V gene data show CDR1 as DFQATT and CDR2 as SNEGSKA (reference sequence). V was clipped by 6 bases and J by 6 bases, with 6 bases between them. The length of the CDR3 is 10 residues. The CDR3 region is CSARSNEQFF. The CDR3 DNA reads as TGCAGTGCACGTAGCAATGAGCAGTTCTTC.

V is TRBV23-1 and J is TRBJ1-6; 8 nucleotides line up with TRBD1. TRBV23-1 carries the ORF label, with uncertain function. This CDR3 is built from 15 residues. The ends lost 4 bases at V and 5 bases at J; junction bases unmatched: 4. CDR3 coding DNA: TGCGCCAGCAGTCCGGGACAGGAGAATAATTCACCCCTCCACTTT. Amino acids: CASSPGQENNSPLHF.

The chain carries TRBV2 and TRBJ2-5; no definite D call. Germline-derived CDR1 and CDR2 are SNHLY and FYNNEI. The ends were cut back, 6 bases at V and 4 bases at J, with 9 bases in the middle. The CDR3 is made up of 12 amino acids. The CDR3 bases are TGTGCCAGCAGGCTAATCTCAGAGACCCAGTACTTC. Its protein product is CASRLISETQYF.

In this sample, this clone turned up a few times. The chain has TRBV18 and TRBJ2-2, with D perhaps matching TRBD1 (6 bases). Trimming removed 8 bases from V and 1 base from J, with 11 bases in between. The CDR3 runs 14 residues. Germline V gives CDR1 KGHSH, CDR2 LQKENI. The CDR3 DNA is TGTGCCAGCCCCTCGACAGGGAACACCGGGGAGCTGTTTTTT. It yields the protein CASPSTGNTGELFF.

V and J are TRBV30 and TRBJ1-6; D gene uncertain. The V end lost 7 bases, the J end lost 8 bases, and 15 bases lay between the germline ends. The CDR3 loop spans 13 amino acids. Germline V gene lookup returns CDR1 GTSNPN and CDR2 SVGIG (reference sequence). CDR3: CASYSKKYSPLHF. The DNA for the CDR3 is TGTGCCTCTTACAGCAAGAAGTATTCACCCCTCCACTTT.

The CDR3 spells CASYPRTGVDEQYF. In nucleotides, the CDR3 is TGTGCCTCATATCCAAGGACAGGCGTCGACGAGCAGTACTTC. The V call is TRBV6-5, the J call TRBJ2-7; 7 nucleotides agree with TRBD1. Germline CDR1 and CDR2: MNHEY and SVGAGI. The CDR3 loop spans 14 amino acids. Unmatched junction bases numbered 15, after V lost 11 bases and J lost 5 bases.

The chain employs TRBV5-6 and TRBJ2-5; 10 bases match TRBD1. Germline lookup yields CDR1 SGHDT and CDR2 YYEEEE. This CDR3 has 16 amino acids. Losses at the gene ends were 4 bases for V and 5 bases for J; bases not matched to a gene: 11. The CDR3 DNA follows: TGTGCCAGCAGCCGCATTGACAGGGGGCTAGGCGAGACCCAGTACTTC. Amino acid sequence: CASSRIDRGLGETQYF.

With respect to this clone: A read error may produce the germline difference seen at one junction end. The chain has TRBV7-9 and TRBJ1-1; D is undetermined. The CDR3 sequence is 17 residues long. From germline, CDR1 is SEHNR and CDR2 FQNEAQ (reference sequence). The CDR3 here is CSSSLIISTDTNTEAFF. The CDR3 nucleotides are TGTTCCAGCAGCTTAATAATTAGCACGGATACGAACACTGAAGCTTTCTTT.

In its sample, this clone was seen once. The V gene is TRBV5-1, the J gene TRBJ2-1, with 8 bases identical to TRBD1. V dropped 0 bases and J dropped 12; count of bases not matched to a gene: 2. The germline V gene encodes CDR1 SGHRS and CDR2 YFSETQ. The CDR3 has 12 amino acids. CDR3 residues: CASSLGDRGQFF. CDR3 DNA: TGCGCCAGCAGCTTGGGTGACAGGGGGCAGTTCTTC.

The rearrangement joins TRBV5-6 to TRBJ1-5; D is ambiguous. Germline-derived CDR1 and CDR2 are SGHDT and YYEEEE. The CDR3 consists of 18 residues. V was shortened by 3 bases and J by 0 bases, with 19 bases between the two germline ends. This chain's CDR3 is CASSSRYAGFYSNQPQHF. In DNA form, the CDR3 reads TGTGCCAGCAGCTCCCGATATGCAGGCTTCTATAGCAATCAGCCCCAGCATTTT.

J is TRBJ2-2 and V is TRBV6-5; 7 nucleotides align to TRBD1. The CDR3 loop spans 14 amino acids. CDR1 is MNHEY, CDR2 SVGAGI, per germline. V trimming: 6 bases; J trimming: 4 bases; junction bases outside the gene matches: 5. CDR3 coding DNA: TGTGCCAGCAGGAGGGGGCTCGGCACCGGGGAGCTGTTTTTT. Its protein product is CASRRGLGTGELFF.